The 21 T cell receptor beta chains listed next were all sequenced from one sample in a study of blood T cell repertoires in COVID-19. The method was immunoSEQ multiplex PCR; TCRdb's version includes in-frame clones alone and lacks a portion of them. The table has about 240,000 clones, approximately 85% seen once. The sequencing input was peripheral blood. Source of these receptors: a man older than 75 with acute or convalescent COVID-19.

This clone was recorded once. The rearrangement uses TRBV6-5 and TRBJ1-4, with D perhaps TRBD1 (5 bases). The CDR3 covers 13 residues. Germline V gene sequence: CDR1 MNHEY, CDR2 SVGAGI. Trimming pared 8 bases from V and 4 bases from J, leaving 11 bases between. The CDR3 DNA follows: TGTGCCAGCCAACCAGGGATTAATGAAAAACTGTTTTTT. Translation gives CASQPGINEKLFF.

V usage is TRBV6-5 and J usage is TRBJ1-2; 7 bases are a match to TRBD1. Germline CDR1 is MNHEY and CDR2 is SVGAGI. The CDR3 is 14 amino acids. V trimming: 7 bases; J trimming: 4 bases; junction bases outside the gene matches: 9. CDR3 nucleotide sequence: TGTGCCAGCACCGTAGACAGGGCGACCTATGGCTACACCTTC. It codes for CASTVDRATYGYTF.

The V call is TRBV21-1, the J call TRBJ1-5. TRBV21-1 is assigned pseudogene status. The CDR3 runs 14 residues. CDR3 in amino acids: CASSKETRDQPQHF. CDR3 sequence (DNA): TGTGCCAGCAGCAAAGAGACTAGGGATCAGCCCCAGCATTTT.

V usage is TRBV21-1 and J usage is TRBJ2-3; no check of the table's D call, TRBD2, against the DNA was made. TRBV21-1 represents a pseudogene. The length of the CDR3 is 16 residues. CDR3 region: CASSKDQAGAADTQYF. In DNA form, the CDR3 reads TGTGCCAGCAGCAAAGATCAAGCGGGAGCGGCAGATACGCAGTATTTT.

The J gene is TRBJ2-1, the V gene TRBV12-5; no clear D. Trimming removed 6 bases at V and 1 base at J, with 13 bases between. The CDR3 is 15 residues long. Germline lookup yields CDR1 LGHNT and CDR2 FRNRAP. The CDR3 loop is CASGPGDWSYNEQFF. In nucleotides, the CDR3 is TGTGCTAGTGGCCCCGGAGATTGGTCCTACAATGAGCAGTTCTTC. The variable domain in full, completed from reference TRBV12-5 and TRBJ2-1, reads DARVTQTPRHKVTEMGQEVTMRCQPILGHNTVFWYRQTMMQGLELLAYFRNRAPLDDSGMPKDRFSAEMPDATLATLKIQPSEPRDSAVYFCASGPGDWSYNEQFFGPGTRLTVL.

CDR3 in DNA: TGTGCCAGCGCCGAGGTGGGGGGGATGTATACGCAGTATTTT. Its protein is CASAEVGGMYTQYF. This sequence joins TRBV28 and TRBJ2-3; TRBD2 matches at 7 bases. The CDR3 totals 14 residues. V was pared by 8 bases and J by 7 bases, with 12 bases of the junction left unmatched. CDR1 and CDR2 from the germline V gene are MDHEN and SYDVKM.

The chain employs TRBV3-1 (or the pseudogene TRBV3-2) and TRBJ2-2, with 10 bases identical to TRBD1. V lost 4 bases, J lost 3 bases, and 2 bases stayed unmatched. The CDR3 covers 15 residues. Germline CDR1 is LGHDT and CDR2 is YNNKEL (reference sequence). The CDR3 DNA reads TGTGCCAGCAGCCCCGACAGGGGGCACACCGGGGAGCTGTTTTTT. Amino acids: CASSPDRGHTGELFF.

This clone has just one count. The genes are TRBV27 and TRBJ1-2; TRBD1 matches 12 bases. The germline V gene has CDR1 MNHEY and CDR2 SMNVEV (reference sequence). Trimming removed 4 bases from V and 8 bases from J; junction bases left unmatched: 2. The CDR3 covers 13 residues. CDR3 in amino acids: CASSWDRGLGYTF. The CDR3 coding sequence is TGTGCCAGCAGTTGGGACAGGGGGCTAGGCTACACCTTC.

The CDR3 DNA is TGCGCCAGCAGCCTCTCCGGGGCAGGCGGGGGGTATAATTCACCCCTCCACTTT. Protein product: CASSLSGAGGGYNSPLHF. J is TRBJ1-6 and V is TRBV5-1; tentatively, D is TRBD1 (5 bases). V was shortened by 4 bases and J by 4 bases, with 21 bases between the two germline ends. From germline, CDR1 is SGHRS and CDR2 YFSETQ. CDR3 length: 18 residues.

This chain connects TRBV7-3 to TRBJ1-1; the D gene is possibly TRBD1 (5 bases). The CDR3 loop spans 16 amino acids. In germline, CDR1 is SGHTA, CDR2 FQGTGA. V lost 7 bases to trimming and J lost 4 bases, with 22 bases between them. The CDR3 nucleotides are TGTGCCAGCACCCCCTGGAGGGGAAGAGCCGGCACTGAAGCTTTCTTT. Encoded protein: CASTPWRGRAGTEAFF.

For the CDR3, the DNA is TGTGCCAGCAGTGAAAGGGCAGGGCCTGATGGCTACACCTTC. Amino acids: CASSERAGPDGYTF. This chain links TRBV6-1 with TRBJ1-2, with a tentative D call TRBD1 (5 bases). Germline CDR1 is MNHNS and CDR2 is SASEGT. The V gene lost 2 bases and the J gene lost 6 bases, with 13 bases spanning the gap. The CDR3 spans 14 residues.

The chain has TRBV7-9 and TRBJ2-1, with a possible D match to TRBD2 (6 bases). The CDR3 totals 15 residues. The V and J ends lost 5 bases and 5 bases respectively, with 16 bases between them. The germline gives CDR1 SEHNR, CDR2 FQNEAQ (reference sequence). The CDR3: CASSRFGGADNEQFF. Written as DNA, the CDR3 is TGTGCCAGCAGCCGATTCGGGGGTGCGGACAATGAGCAGTTCTTC.

The V and J genes are TRBV6-4 and TRBJ2-3; 11 bases match TRBD2. The germline gives CDR1 MRHNA, CDR2 SNTAGT. The CDR3 contains 16 residues. V dropped 5 bases and J dropped 3; count of bases not matched to a gene: 7. The DNA for the CDR3 is TGTGCCAGCAGTCGAACTAGCGGGAGTGTTACAGATACGCAGTATTTT. Its protein product is CASSRTSGSVTDTQYF.

The chain joins TRBV3-1 (or the pseudogene TRBV3-2) to TRBJ1-5; no definite D call. The CDR3 sequence is 13 residues long. In germline, CDR1 is LGHDT, CDR2 YNNKEL (reference sequence). V lost 6 bases and J lost 11, with 17 bases in between. CDR3 nucleotides: TGTGCCAGCAGTGGTCTAAGCTCCTCGGCCCAGCATTTT. It translates to CASSGLSSSAQHF.

This chain uses TRBV14 with TRBJ1-1; D ambiguous. Trimming stripped 4 bases from V and 3 bases from J, with 12 bases between. This CDR3 has 14 residues. CDR1 SGHDN and CDR2 FVKESK come from the germline V gene. In DNA form, the CDR3 reads TGTGCCAGCAGCCGTGGAGGGTGGGACACTGAAGCTTTCTTT. Translation: CASSRGGWDTEAFF.

A few counts support this clone. This sequence joins TRBV6-1 and TRBJ2-1, with D possibly matching TRBD2 (5 bases). CDR1 MNHNS and CDR2 SASEGT come from the germline V gene. The CDR3 has 12 residues. Trimming left V 2 bases short and J 9 bases short, with 8 bases between. The CDR3 region is CASSESRGEQFF. In nucleotides, the CDR3 is TGTGCCAGCAGTGAATCACGGGGTGAGCAGTTCTTC.

The rearrangement links TRBV6-4 to TRBJ2-6, with TRBD2 as a possible D gene (7 bases). Per germline, CDR1 MRHNA and CDR2 SNTAGT. Trimming shortened V by 6 bases and J by 4 bases, and 13 bases separated the two germline ends. The CDR3 has 15 amino acids. The CDR3 DNA sequence: TGTGCCAGCAGGAGGGAGGGGGACGGGGCCAACGTCCTGACTTTC. Translated: CASRREGDGANVLTF.

This clone was seen a few times. This rearrangement joins TRBV5-4 to TRBJ1-2, with TRBD1 as a possible D gene (6 bases). The CDR3 extends over 15 amino acids. The V gene lost 4 bases and the J gene lost 4 bases, with 17 bases spanning the gap. Germline CDR1 is SGHNT and CDR2 is YYREEE (reference sequence). The CDR3 nucleotides are TGTGCCAGCAGCCGTGGGGCGGACAGTCTCTATGGCTACACCTTC. It is translated as CASSRGADSLYGYTF.

The V and J genes are TRBV6-5 and TRBJ1-3, with D unresolved. The CDR3 is 13 residues long. Germline values: CDR1 MNHEY, CDR2 SVGAGI. Deletions cut 7 bases from V and 0 bases from J, with 7 bases between. The CDR3, as DNA: TGTGCCAGCACTTCACTCTCTGGAAACACCATATATTTT. This codes for CASTSLSGNTIYF.

As DNA, the CDR3 is TGTGCCAGCAGTGACTGGGGGGGCCACGGGAATGAGCAGTTCTTC. This codes for CASSDWGGHGNEQFF. The chain couples TRBV6-4 to TRBJ2-1; D might be TRBD2 (7 bases). CDR1 is MRHNA, CDR2 SNTAGT, per germline. Deletions cut 1 base from V and 7 bases from J, with 14 bases between. This CDR3 spans 15 amino acids.

The rearrangement links TRBV9 to TRBJ2-2; 10 nucleotides align to TRBD1. Germline values: CDR1 SGDLS, CDR2 YYNGEE. The CDR3 sequence is 15 residues long. V was clipped by 6 bases and J by 2 bases; unmatched bases: 4. The CDR3 is CASKTGGANTGELFF. The CDR3 DNA follows: TGTGCCAGCAAGACAGGGGGCGCTAACACCGGGGAGCTGTTTTTT.